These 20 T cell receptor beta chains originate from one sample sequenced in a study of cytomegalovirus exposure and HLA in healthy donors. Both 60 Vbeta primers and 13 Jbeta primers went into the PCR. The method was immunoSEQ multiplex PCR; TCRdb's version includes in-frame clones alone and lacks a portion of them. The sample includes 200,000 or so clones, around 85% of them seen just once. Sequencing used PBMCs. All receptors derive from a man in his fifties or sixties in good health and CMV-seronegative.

CDR3 residues: CASSPPRGAEANYGYTF. The CDR3 DNA is TGTGCCAGTAGTCCGCCTCGGGGGGCCGAAGCTAACTATGGCTACACCTTC. This chain connects TRBV19 to TRBJ1-2; D might be TRBD1 (6 bases). The germline V and J ends were trimmed by 5 bases and 0 bases, with 19 bases remaining between them. The CDR3 length is 17 residues. Germline V gene sequence: CDR1 LNHDA, CDR2 SQIVND (reference sequence).

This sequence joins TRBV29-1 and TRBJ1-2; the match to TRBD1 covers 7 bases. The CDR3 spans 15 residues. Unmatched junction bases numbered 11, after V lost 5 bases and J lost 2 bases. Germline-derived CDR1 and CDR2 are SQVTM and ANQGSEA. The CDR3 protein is CSVNGARGTNYGYTF. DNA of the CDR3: TGCAGCGTTAACGGGGCCAGGGGGACGAACTATGGCTACACCTTC.

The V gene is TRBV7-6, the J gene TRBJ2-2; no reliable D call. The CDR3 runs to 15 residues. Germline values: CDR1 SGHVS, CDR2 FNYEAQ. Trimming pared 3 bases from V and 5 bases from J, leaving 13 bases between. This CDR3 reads CASSLFPTYTGELFF. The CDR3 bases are TGTGCCAGCAGCTTGTTCCCGACTTATACCGGGGAGCTGTTTTTT.

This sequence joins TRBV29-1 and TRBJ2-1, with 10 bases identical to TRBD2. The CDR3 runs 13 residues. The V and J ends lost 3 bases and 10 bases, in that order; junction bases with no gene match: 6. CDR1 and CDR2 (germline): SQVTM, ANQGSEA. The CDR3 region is CSVEKLAGTEQFF. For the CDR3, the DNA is TGCAGCGTTGAGAAACTAGCGGGGACAGAGCAGTTCTTC.

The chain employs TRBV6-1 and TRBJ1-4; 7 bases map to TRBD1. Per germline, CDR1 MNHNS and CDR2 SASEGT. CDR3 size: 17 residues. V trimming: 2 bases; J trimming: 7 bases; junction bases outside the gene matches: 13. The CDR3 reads CASSESWQGVWSEKLFF. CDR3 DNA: TGTGCCAGCAGTGAATCTTGGCAGGGGGTTTGGAGTGAAAAACTGTTTTTT.

CDR3 coding DNA: TGTGCCAGCAGTGAGGGCGCGCCAAATCAGCCCCAGCATTTT. Its protein is CASSEGAPNQPQHF. The chain recombines TRBV2 with TRBJ1-5; D unclear. V shed 3 bases and J shed 4 bases, with 10 bases lying between them. This CDR3 spans 14 amino acids. Germline V gene sequence: CDR1 SNHLY, CDR2 FYNNEI.

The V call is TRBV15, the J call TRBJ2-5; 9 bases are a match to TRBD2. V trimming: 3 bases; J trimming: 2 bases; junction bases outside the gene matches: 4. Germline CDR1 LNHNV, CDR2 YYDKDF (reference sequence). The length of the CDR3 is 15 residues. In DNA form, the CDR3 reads TGTGCCACCAGCAGCCTAGCGGGAAAACAAGAGACCCAGTACTTC. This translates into CATSSLAGKQETQYF.

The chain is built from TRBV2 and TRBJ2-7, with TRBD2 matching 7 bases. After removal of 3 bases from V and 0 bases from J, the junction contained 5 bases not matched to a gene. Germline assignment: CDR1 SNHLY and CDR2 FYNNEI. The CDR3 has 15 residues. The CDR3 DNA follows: TGTGCCAGCAGTGATCTAGCGGTCAGCTCCTACGAGCAGTACTTC. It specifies CASSDLAVSSYEQYF.

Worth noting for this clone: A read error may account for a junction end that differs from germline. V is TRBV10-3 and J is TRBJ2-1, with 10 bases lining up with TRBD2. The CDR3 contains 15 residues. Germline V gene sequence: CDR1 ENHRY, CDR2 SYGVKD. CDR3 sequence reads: CASSEGLAEYNEQFF. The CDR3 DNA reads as TGTGCCAGCAGTGAAGGACTAGCGGAGTACAATGAGCAGTTCTTC.

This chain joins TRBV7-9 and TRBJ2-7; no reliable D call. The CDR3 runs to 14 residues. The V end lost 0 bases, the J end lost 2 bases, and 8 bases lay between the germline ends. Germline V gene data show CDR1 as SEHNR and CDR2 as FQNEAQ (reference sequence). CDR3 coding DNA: TGTGCCAGCAGCTTAGCTGGAGACCCCTACGAGCAGTACTTC. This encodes CASSLAGDPYEQYF.

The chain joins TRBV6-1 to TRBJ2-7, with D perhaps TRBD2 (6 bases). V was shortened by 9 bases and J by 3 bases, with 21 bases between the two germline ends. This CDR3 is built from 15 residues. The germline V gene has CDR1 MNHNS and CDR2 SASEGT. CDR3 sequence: CASFVFGGRGYEQYF. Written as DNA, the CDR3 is TGTGCCAGTTTTGTGTTTGGGGGGAGAGGCTACGAGCAGTACTTC.

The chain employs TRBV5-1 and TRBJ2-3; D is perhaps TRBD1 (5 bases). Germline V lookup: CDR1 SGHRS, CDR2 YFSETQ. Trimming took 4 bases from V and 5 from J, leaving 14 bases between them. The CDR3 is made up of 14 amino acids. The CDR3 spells CASSPQQGQDTQYF. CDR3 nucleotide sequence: TGCGCCAGCAGCCCGCAGCAGGGCCAAGATACGCAGTATTTT.

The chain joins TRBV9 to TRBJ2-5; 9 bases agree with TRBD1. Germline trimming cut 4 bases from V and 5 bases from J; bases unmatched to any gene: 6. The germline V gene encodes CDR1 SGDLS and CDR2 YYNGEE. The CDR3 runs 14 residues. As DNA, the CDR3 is TGTGCCAGCAGCCCTACAGGGGGCGGGGAGACCCAGTACTTC. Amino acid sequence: CASSPTGGGETQYF.

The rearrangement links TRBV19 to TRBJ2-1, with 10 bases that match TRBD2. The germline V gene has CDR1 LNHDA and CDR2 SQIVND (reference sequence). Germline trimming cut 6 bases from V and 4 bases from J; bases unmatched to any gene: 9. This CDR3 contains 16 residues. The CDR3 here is CASSITGLAVYNEQFF. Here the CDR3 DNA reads TGTGCCAGTAGCATCACCGGACTAGCGGTGTACAATGAGCAGTTCTTC.

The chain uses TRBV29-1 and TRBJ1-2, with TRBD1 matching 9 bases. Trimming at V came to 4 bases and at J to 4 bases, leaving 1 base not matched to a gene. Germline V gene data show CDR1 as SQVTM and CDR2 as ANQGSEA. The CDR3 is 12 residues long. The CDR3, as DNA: TGCAGCGTTGCACAGGGGGCCTATGGCTACACCTTC. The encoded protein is CSVAQGAYGYTF.

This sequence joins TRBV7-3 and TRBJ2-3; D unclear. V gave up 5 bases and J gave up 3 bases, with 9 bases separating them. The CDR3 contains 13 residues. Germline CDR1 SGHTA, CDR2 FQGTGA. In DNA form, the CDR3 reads TGTGCCAGCAGCCCCCTTGCGACAGATACGCAGTATTTT. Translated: CASSPLATDTQYF. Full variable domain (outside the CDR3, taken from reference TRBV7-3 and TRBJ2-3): GAGVSQTPSNKVTEKGKYVELRCDPISGHTALYWYRQSLGQGPEFLIYFQGTGAADDSGLPNDRFFAVRPEGSVSTLKIQRTERGDSAVYLCASSPLATDTQYFGPGTRLTVL.

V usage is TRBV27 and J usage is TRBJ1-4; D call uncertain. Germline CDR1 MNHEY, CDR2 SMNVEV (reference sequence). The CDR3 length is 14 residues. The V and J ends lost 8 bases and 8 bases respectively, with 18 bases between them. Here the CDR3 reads CASGFTRVEEKLFF. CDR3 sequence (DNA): TGTGCCAGCGGATTCACCCGGGTGGAAGAAAAACTGTTTTTT.

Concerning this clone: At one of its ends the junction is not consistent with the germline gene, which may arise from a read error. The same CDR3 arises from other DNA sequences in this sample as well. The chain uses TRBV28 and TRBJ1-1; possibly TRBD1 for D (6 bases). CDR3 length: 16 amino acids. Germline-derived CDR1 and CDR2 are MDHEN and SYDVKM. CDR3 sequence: CASSLLTGYGNTEAFF. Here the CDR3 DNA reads TGTGCCAGCAGCCTATTAACAGGGTATGGGAACACCGAAGCTTTCTTT.

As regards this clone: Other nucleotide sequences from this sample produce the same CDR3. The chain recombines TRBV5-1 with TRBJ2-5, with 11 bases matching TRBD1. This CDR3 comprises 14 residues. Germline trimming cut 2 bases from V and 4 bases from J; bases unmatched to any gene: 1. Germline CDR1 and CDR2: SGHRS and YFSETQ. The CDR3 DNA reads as TGCGCCAGCAGCTTAGGGACAGGGGGAGAGACCCAGTACTTC. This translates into CASSLGTGGETQYF.

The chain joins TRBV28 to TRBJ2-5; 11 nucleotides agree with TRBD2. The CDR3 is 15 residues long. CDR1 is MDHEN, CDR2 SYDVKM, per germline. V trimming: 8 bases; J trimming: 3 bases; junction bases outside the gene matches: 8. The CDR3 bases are TGTGCCAGCGACCCCGGGACTAGCGGAAAAGAGACCCAGTACTTC. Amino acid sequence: CASDPGTSGKETQYF.